This entry describes one TCR beta chain. Here immunoSEQ multiplex PCR was the method, and the copy in TCRdb shows in-frame clones only, minus some. This table holds tens of thousands of clones, nearly 95% found once. The data are from a study of shared T cell receptors in the human thymus. Germline V lookup: CDR1 SGHNT, CDR2 YYREEE (reference sequence). This CDR3 spans 19 amino acids. V trimming: 4 bases; J trimming: 1 base; junction bases outside the gene matches: 11. The rearrangement joins TRBV5-4 to TRBJ2-3; 14 nucleotides match TRBD2. The clonotype originates from a human donor. Sample: thymocytes. The CDR3 coding sequence is TGTGCCAGCAGCCCACCGACTAGCGGGGGGGCCGGGGGCACAGATACGCAGTATTTT. Residues: CASSPPTSGGAGGTDTQYF.